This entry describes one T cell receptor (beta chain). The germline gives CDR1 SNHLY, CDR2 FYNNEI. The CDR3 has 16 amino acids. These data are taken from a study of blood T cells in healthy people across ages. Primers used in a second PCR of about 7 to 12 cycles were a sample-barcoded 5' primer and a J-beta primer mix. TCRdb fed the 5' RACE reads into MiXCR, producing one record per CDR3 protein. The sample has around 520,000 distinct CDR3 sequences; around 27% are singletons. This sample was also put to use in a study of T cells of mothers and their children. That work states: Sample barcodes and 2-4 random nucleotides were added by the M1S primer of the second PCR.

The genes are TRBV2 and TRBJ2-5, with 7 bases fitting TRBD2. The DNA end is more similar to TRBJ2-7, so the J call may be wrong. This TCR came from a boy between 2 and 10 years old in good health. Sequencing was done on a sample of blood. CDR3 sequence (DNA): TGTGCCAGCAGTGGGCTAAGCGGGGAGAGCTCCTACGAGCAGTACTTC. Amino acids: CASSGLSGESSYEQYF.